The rows below give T cell receptor beta chains drawn from one sample of a study of OX40 agonist ivuxolimab in advanced cancers. Produced via immunoSEQ multiplex PCR; TCRdb's table is partial and in-frame only. The table lists 69,000 or so clones, 85% of them singletons, with roughly 0.58% in the top ten. This specimen consisted of CD4+ or CD8+ T cells sorted from blood, obtained in a trial of the OX40 agonist ivuxolimab. The source of these receptors is an adult with an advanced solid tumor such as melanoma, head and neck, liver or kidney cancer. Each CDR3 is given with its conserved first and last residue. D genes are given only for firm matches. Size is omitted from some rows. Given values are once, few, many or a class for expanded clones.

d_gene: TRBD1
abundance: -
v_gene: TRBV14
j_gene: TRBJ1-6
CDR3nt: TGTGCCAGCAGCCAAGATGTAGGGGGCGGTTCACCCCTCCACTTT
CDR3aa: CASSQDVGGGSPLHF

d_gene: TRBD1
abundance: -
v_gene: TRBV4-1
j_gene: TRBJ2-1
CDR3nt: TGCGCCAGCAGCCACCTTGACAGGGGGCGCGAGTTCTTC
CDR3aa: CASSHLDRGREFF

d_gene: TRBD1
abundance: -
v_gene: TRBV5-1
j_gene: TRBJ1-1
CDR3nt: TGCGCCAGCAGCTTGGGACAGGGGATAACTTTCTTT
CDR3aa: CASSLGQGITFF

d_gene: -
abundance: -
v_gene: TRBV23-1
j_gene: TRBJ1-2
CDR3nt: TGCGCCAGCAGTCAATCGGGGGCGGAGGTGGACACCCCGTCTGTAAACCTATATGGCTACACCTTC
CDR3aa: CASSQSGAEVDTPSVNLYGYTF

d_gene: TRBD1
abundance: -
v_gene: TRBV7-9
j_gene: TRBJ1-6
CDR3nt: TGTGCCAGCAGCCAATACAGGGGTGGGGATTCACCCCTCCACTTT
CDR3aa: CASSQYRGGDSPLHF

d_gene: -
abundance: -
v_gene: TRBV30
j_gene: TRBJ2-1
CDR3nt: TGTGCCTGGGGCCAACAACCCATGGATGAGCAGTTCTTC
CDR3aa: CAWGQQPMDEQFF

d_gene: -
abundance: once
v_gene: TRBV6-5
j_gene: TRBJ1-2
CDR3nt: TGTGCCAGCAGGCTTCCGCAGGGGCACGGCTACACCTTC
CDR3aa: CASRLPQGHGYTF

d_gene: -
abundance: once
v_gene: TRBV5-6
j_gene: TRBJ2-4
CDR3nt: TGTGCCAGCAGCTCCGGGACGAAATCCGGTAACATTCAGTACTTC
CDR3aa: CASSSGTKSGNIQYF

d_gene: -
abundance: -
v_gene: TRBV6-1
j_gene: TRBJ1-5
CDR3nt: TGTGCCAGCAGTGATTTAGACGGAAATCAGCCCCAGCATTTT
CDR3aa: CASSDLDGNQPQHF

d_gene: TRBD2
abundance: -
v_gene: TRBV6-5
j_gene: TRBJ2-7
CDR3nt: TGTGCCAGCATGAGCGCGGGAGGCCGGAGCTACGAGCAGTACTTC
CDR3aa: CASMSAGGRSYEQYF

d_gene: -
abundance: -
v_gene: TRBV5-4
j_gene: TRBJ1-1
CDR3nt: TGTGCCAGCAGCTTGGAGTGGGGGATGAGCACTGAAGCTTTCTTT
CDR3aa: CASSLEWGMSTEAFF

d_gene: -
abundance: -
v_gene: TRBV7-6
j_gene: TRBJ2-2
CDR3nt: TGTGCCAGCAGCCCCGGGAGAGGAGGGCTGTTTTTT
CDR3aa: CASSPGRGGLFF

d_gene: -
abundance: -
v_gene: TRBV28
j_gene: TRBJ1-5
CDR3nt: TGTGCCAGCAGTTTAGCGGGGCCCAGCGGCCAGCCCCAGCATTTT
CDR3aa: CASSLAGPSGQPQHF

d_gene: -
abundance: -
v_gene: TRBV19
j_gene: TRBJ1-2
CDR3nt: TGTGCCAGTAGTATCCAGGGGCAGGACTATGGCTACACCTTC
CDR3aa: CASSIQGQDYGYTF

d_gene: -
abundance: -
v_gene: TRBV18
j_gene: TRBJ2-1
CDR3nt: TGTGCCAGCTCACCACAACCCCTTCCCCCATACAATGAGCAGTTCTTC
CDR3aa: CASSPQPLPPYNEQFF

d_gene: -
abundance: -
v_gene: TRBV30
j_gene: TRBJ2-7
CDR3nt: TGTGCCTGGAGTGGTCCAGGGTTTGGCGAGCAGTACTTC
CDR3aa: CAWSGPGFGEQYF

d_gene: TRBD2
abundance: -
v_gene: TRBV11-3
j_gene: TRBJ2-1
CDR3nt: TGTGCCAGCAGCTTCGACTTCCGGGGGGGGTCCTACAATGAGCAGTTCTTC
CDR3aa: CASSFDFRGGSYNEQFF